This entry lists 3 T cell receptor beta chains sequenced from one sample in a study of T-cell reconstitution after alpha-beta-depleted transplantation in children. For TCRbeta, the library was prepared with unique molecular identifiers. TCRdb recomputed calls from the PCR reads with MiXCR, one row per CDR3 protein. The sample lists fewer than 120,000 distinct CDR3 sequences, around 10% seen once, with approximately 7.9% in the top ten. The material sequenced was PBMCs from the stem cell graft donor, taken from the stem cell graft. These receptors came from a human donor who donated a stem cell graft to a child with acute lymphoblastic leukemia.

In its sample, this clonotype was seen many times. This chain connects TRBV4-1 to TRBJ2-2, with D maybe TRBD1 (6 bases). Trimming took off 1 base at V and 0 bases at J, with 9 bases between the two ends. This CDR3 is built from 16 residues. Germline-derived CDR1 and CDR2 are MGHRA and YSYEKL. CDR3 sequence: CASSQAQGANTGELFF. The CDR3 nucleotides read TGCGCCAGCAGCCAAGCACAGGGAGCGAACACCGGGGAGCTGTTTTTT.

This clonotype was found many times. The chain couples TRBV15 to TRBJ2-7; 7 bases align to TRBD2. Germline lookup yields CDR1 LNHNV and CDR2 YYDKDF (reference sequence). The junction had 9 bases not matched to a gene; V was cut back by 1 base and J by 0 bases. The CDR3 is made up of 17 amino acids. CDR3 DNA: TGTGCCACCAGCAGAGCAGTGGGACTAACGAGCTCCTACGAGCAGTACTTC. Its translation is CATSRAVGLTSSYEQYF.

This clonotype occurred many times. The J gene is TRBJ2-5, the V gene TRBV5-1; 8 bases line up with TRBD1. This CDR3 is 16 amino acids long. Germline CDR1 and CDR2: SGHRS and YFSETQ. Trimming at V came to 0 bases and at J to 1 base, leaving 5 bases not matched to a gene. The CDR3 is CASSLGDRIFQETQYF. CDR3 DNA: TGCGCCAGCAGCTTGGGGGACAGGATTTTCCAAGAGACCCAGTACTTC.